This T cell receptor beta chain was recovered during a study of radiotherapy plus CTLA-4 blockade in lung cancer (dated by TCRdb to the late 2010s). About the full investigation: Objective responses were observed in 18% of enrolled patients, and disease control was achieved in 31%. General conclusions and limits of the study: After treatment with radiotherapy and ipilimumab, TCR clones that originated in tumors expanded in peripheral blood. Increased serum interferon-beta after radiation, together with early dynamic changes in blood T cell clones, were reported to be the strongest predictors of response.

The study tested focal radiation therapy combined with CTLA-4 blockade (ipilimumab) in patients with chemo-refractory metastatic non-small-cell lung cancer. To prepare the library, the immunoSEQ multiplex PCR assay was applied. This is the immuneACCESS table as TCRdb keeps it, with only in-frame sequences that have V and J called. A part of the clones is gone; compared with another copy, unresolved V genes explain less than half, and the rest is unexplained. For this sample the table gives about 45,000 clones, of which roughly 60% were detected only once. The ten top clones hold about a fifth of the sample. In this sample, this clone turned up a few times. Which antigen it targets is not known. No much larger clone exists at a distance of one base, and base qualities are not known. The V end loses 2 bases and the J end loses 1 base, and a stretch of 10 bases separates them. Including cysteine and phenylalanine, the CDR3 has 15 amino acids. The only DNA kept is the CDR3, 45 bases in frame from the first base. The germline V gene sets CDR1 to MNHEY and CDR2 to SVGAGI.

The specimen comprised peripheral blood, sampled from a patient treated with radiotherapy plus ipilimumab. The receptor was derived from a human donor with non-small cell lung cancer who had a partial response to radiotherapy plus ipilimumab. The sequence links TRBV6-5 to TRBJ2-3; possibly the D gene is TRBD2, per 5 matching bases. The DNA is TGTGCCAGCAGTTACAGCGGCCTGGGCACAGATACGCAGTATTTT. Its protein reads: CASSYSGLGTDTQYF.